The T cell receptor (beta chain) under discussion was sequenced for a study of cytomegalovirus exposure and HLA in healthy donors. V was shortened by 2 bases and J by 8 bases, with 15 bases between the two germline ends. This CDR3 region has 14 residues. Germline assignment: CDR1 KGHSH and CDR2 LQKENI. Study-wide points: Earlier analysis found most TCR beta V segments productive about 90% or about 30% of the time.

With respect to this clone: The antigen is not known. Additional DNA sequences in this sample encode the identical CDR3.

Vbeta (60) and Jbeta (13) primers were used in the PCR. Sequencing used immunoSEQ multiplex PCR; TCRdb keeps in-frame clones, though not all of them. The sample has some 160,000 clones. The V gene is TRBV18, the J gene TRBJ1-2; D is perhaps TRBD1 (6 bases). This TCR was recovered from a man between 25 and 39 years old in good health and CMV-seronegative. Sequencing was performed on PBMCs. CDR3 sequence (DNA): TGTGCCAGCTCACCAGAGGGACAAGGGTCCGGCTACACCTTC. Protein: CASSPEGQGSGYTF.